These T cell receptor beta chains were read from a single sample in a study of early T cells in non-severe SARS-CoV-2 infection. TCRdb re-called the 5' RACE reads with MiXCR, one entry per CDR3 protein. The table records some 100,000 distinct CDR3 sequences, roughly 14% of them present only once. Material for sequencing was whole blood. The receptors shown here come from an adult who was a healthcare worker with PCR-confirmed SARS-CoV-2 infection or an uninfected control (not recorded which). The CDR3 runs from the conserved cysteine through the conserved F or W. D genes are given only for firm matches. Clone size, where shown, is once, few, many, or a class for clones that have expanded.

J	V	size	D	CDR3	DNA
TRBJ2-3	TRBV7-3	-	-	CASSLTGGPTDTQYF	TGTGCCAGCAGCTTAACCGGGGGTCCCACAGATACGCAGTATTTT
TRBJ2-2	TRBV2	few	TRBD2	CASIAGGRNTGELFF	TGTGCCAGCATAGCGGGGGGCCGGAACACCGGGGAGCTGTTTTTT
TRBJ2-5	TRBV7-8	many	TRBD2	CASTVELAAQETQYF	TGTGCCAGCACCGTAGAACTAGCGGCACAAGAGACCCAGTACTTC
TRBJ1-6	TRBV12-3/TRBV12-4	few	TRBD1	CASKKTGGVSPLHF	TGTGCCAGCAAGAAGACAGGGGGAGTGTCACCCCTCCACTTT
TRBJ2-5	TRBV12-3/TRBV12-4	many	TRBD2	CASTVAGKETQYF	TGTGCCAGCACCGTAGCGGGCAAAGAGACCCAGTACTTC
TRBJ1-1	TRBV30	many	-	CAWSSSLGYTEAFF	TGTGCCTGGAGTTCCTCCCTGGGATACACTGAAGCTTTCTTT
TRBJ2-1	TRBV5-5	many	-	CASSPSWEQFF	TGTGCCAGCAGCCCTAGTTGGGAGCAGTTCTTC
TRBJ1-2	TRBV18	-	-	CASSGEEDYGYTF	TGTGCCAGCTCCGGAGAAGAGGACTATGGCTACACCTTC
TRBJ1-6	TRBV9	-	-	CASSVTLRQDNNSPLHF	TGTGCCAGCAGCGTAACCCTACGACAGGACAATAATTCACCCCTCCACTTT
TRBJ2-1	TRBV19	many	-	CASSIRGQQGRRVNEQFF	TGTGCCAGTAGCATTCGAGGTCAACAGGGGAGGCGGGTGAATGAGCAGTTCTTC
TRBJ2-5	TRBV4-2	-	TRBD1	CASRWSAGQGSETQYF	TGTGCCAGCAGATGGTCTGCGGGACAGGGGTCAGAGACCCAGTACTTC
TRBJ2-4	TRBV4-1	few	-	CASSQDRRAVENIQYF	TGCGCCAGCAGCCAAGATCGGAGGGCGGTGGAAAACATTCAGTACTTC
TRBJ1-2	TRBV5-4	-	-	CASSLQGVGNYGYTF	TGTGCCAGCAGCTTACAGGGCGTGGGTAACTATGGCTACACCTTC
TRBJ2-2	TRBV7-6	few	TRBD1	CASSLIAQGAGELFF	TGTGCCAGCAGCTTAATAGCACAGGGGGCCGGGGAGCTGTTTTTT
TRBJ1-2	TRBV12-3/TRBV12-4	many	TRBD1	CASIRQGANDGYTF	TGTGCCAGCATCCGACAGGGGGCTAACGATGGCTACACCTTC
TRBJ2-1	TRBV7-7	many	-	CASSLGPLGSYNEQFF	TGTGCCAGCAGCTTAGGACCTCTTGGCTCCTACAATGAGCAGTTCTTC
TRBJ1-1	TRBV20-1	few	-	CSAIYRAGNTEAFF	TGCAGTGCAATCTACAGGGCGGGGAACACTGAAGCTTTCTTT
TRBJ1-1	TRBV5-6	-	-	CASEFEGTEAFF	TGTGCCAGCGAGTTTGAGGGGACTGAAGCTTTCTTT
TRBJ1-1	TRBV2	-	-	CASTARETEAFF	TGTGCCAGCACCGCCCGGGAGACTGAAGCTTTCTTT
TRBJ1-2	TRBV19	-	-	CASSTPREGIGGYTF	TGTGCCAGTAGTACGCCCCGGGAGGGCATTGGAGGCTACACCTTC
TRBJ1-1	TRBV6-1	-	-	CASSENDHTEAFF	TGTGCCAGCAGTGAAAACGACCACACTGAAGCTTTCTTT
TRBJ2-2	TRBV20-1	few	-	CSAPTTSTGELFF	TGCAGTGCTCCCACGACTTCGACCGGGGAGCTGTTTTTT
TRBJ1-2	TRBV5-5	-	TRBD1	CASSPSRQGARANYGYTF	TGTGCCAGCAGCCCCAGTAGGCAGGGGGCGAGGGCTAACTATGGCTACACCTTC
TRBJ2-1	TRBV30	few	TRBD2	CAWSPSGGAEQFF	TGTGCCTGGTCGCCTAGCGGGGGGGCTGAGCAGTTCTTC
TRBJ2-2	TRBV2	few	-	CASSEAIGTNTGELFF	TGTGCCAGCAGTGAAGCGATCGGAACGAACACCGGGGAGCTGTTTTTT
TRBJ2-1	TRBV28	-	-	CASSLRGYNEQFF	TGTGCCAGCAGTCTCCGGGGATACAATGAGCAGTTCTTC
TRBJ1-3	TRBV12-3/TRBV12-4	few	-	CASRLWGTGNTIYF	TGTGCCAGCAGGCTGTGGGGAACTGGAAACACCATATATTTT
TRBJ2-3	TRBV3-1	-	-	CASSQEGILGDTQYF	TGTGCCAGCAGCCAAGAAGGCATTTTAGGAGATACGCAGTATTTT
TRBJ2-2	TRBV7-2	many	-	CASSSLSSPLRGNTGELFF	TGTGCCAGCAGCTCGCTTTCCTCCCCCCTTCGCGGGAACACCGGGGAGCTGTTTTTT
TRBJ2-1	TRBV9	-	TRBD2	CASSGGLAGGNNEQFF	TGTGCCAGCAGCGGAGGACTAGCGGGGGGAAACAATGAGCAGTTCTTC
TRBJ1-5	TRBV5-6	few	-	CASSLWNQPQHF	TGTGCCAGCAGCTTGTGGAATCAGCCCCAGCATTTT
TRBJ2-2	TRBV27	few	-	CASSITRVRATGELFF	TGTGCCAGCAGTATCACCCGGGTGAGGGCAACCGGGGAGCTGTTTTTT
TRBJ1-4	TRBV6-1	few	-	CASSVLGGNEKLFF	TGTGCCAGCAGTGTCCTGGGTGGTAATGAAAAACTGTTTTTT
TRBJ2-3	TRBV5-1	-	-	CASSLAPGGASTDTQYF	TGCGCCAGCAGCTTGGCCCCTGGCGGGGCTAGCACAGATACGCAGTATTTT
TRBJ2-1	TRBV4-1	-	TRBD2	CASSQEIAGGLREQFF	TGCGCCAGCAGCCAAGAGATAGCGGGGGGGCTAAGGGAGCAGTTCTTC
TRBJ2-3	TRBV3-1	-	TRBD1	CASSQDVGGWGTDTQYF	TGTGCCAGCAGCCAAGACGTAGGGGGCTGGGGCACAGATACGCAGTATTTT
TRBJ2-1	TRBV2	-	-	CASSADTYNEQFF	TGTGCCAGCAGTGCGGACACCTACAATGAGCAGTTCTTC
TRBJ2-4	TRBV7-2	few	-	CASSLNIENIQYF	TGTGCCAGCAGCTTAAACATAGAAAACATTCAGTACTTC
TRBJ1-2	TRBV6-1	many	-	CASSDDLPRNLYGYTF	TGTGCCAGCAGTGACGATTTGCCGAGAAACCTCTATGGCTACACCTTC
TRBJ1-1	TRBV29-1	-	-	CSVEDLGRVPTEAFF	TGCAGCGTTGAAGATCTGGGCAGGGTCCCCACTGAAGCTTTCTTT
TRBJ2-3	TRBV20-1	-	TRBD1	CSASVWDRGTDTQYF	TGCAGTGCTAGTGTCTGGGACAGGGGGACAGATACGCAGTATTTT
TRBJ1-1	TRBV3-1	-	-	CASSQGRRGNTEAFF	TGTGCCAGCAGCCAGGGACGGCGGGGTAACACTGAAGCTTTCTTT
TRBJ1-1	TRBV5-1	-	-	CASSRGHENTEAFF	TGCGCCAGCAGCCGGGGACACGAGAACACTGAAGCTTTCTTT
TRBJ1-2	TRBV6-1	-	TRBD1	CASNGQGGRGYTF	TGTGCCAGCAACGGACAGGGAGGAAGAGGCTACACCTTC
TRBJ1-2	TRBV7-2	few	-	CASGDPPKAGYTF	TGTGCCAGCGGAGACCCTCCAAAGGCGGGCTACACCTTC
TRBJ1-1	TRBV18	few	-	CASSPDMSVATEAFF	TGTGCCAGCTCACCAGATATGTCAGTCGCCACTGAAGCTTTCTTT